The clone carrying this T cell receptor beta chain was found a few times. Antigen specificity is unknown. These data originate in a study of beta chain features in type 1 diabetes. Study information: Examination spanned fewer than 140,000,000 sorted cells from all samples.

The whole isolated RNA underwent reverse transcription, so sequencing captured expressed TCRB transcripts. The data were produced by immunoSEQ multiplex PCR, yet TCRdb's version contains in-frame clones alone and is incomplete. Of about 900,000 clones listed, roughly 15% are singletons. CDR3 size: 14 residues. CDR1 and CDR2 (germline): SGHKS, YYEKEE (reference sequence). Trimming shortened V by 4 bases and J by 3 bases, and 11 bases separated the two germline ends. Study-level points and caveats: PCR might favor shorter templates, equally in patients and controls.

Source material: naive CD4+ T cells from blood. The receptor comes from a woman under 30 in good health. The rearrangement uses TRBV5-5 and TRBJ2-1; D not certain. CDR3 DNA: TGTGCCAGCAGCATTGCAACAGACTACAATGAGCAGTTCTTC. Residues: CASSIATDYNEQFF.